The 28 T cell receptor beta chains below come from one sample, sequenced in a study of CD8+ T cells in alopecia areata. Extracted RNA was reverse transcribed into cDNA, the sequencing template. Using immunoSEQ multiplex PCR, the repertoire was profiled, and TCRdb retains in-frame clones only, with some absent. The data show some 170,000 clones, with around half seen just once and under 14% held by the top ten. Treatment meaning: oral pan-JAK inhibitor, 5-10 mg twice daily. This specimen was CD8+ T cells sorted from blood, taken at week 24, from a patient treated with tofacitinib. Every receptor here comes from a human donor with alopecia areata.

This sequence joins TRBV27 and TRBJ2-6, with 7 bases fitting TRBD1. CDR3 length equals 16 residues. Germline lookup yields CDR1 MNHEY and CDR2 SMNVEV (reference sequence). With 4 bases clipped from V and 1 base from J, the junction kept 4 bases outside the gene matches. DNA of the CDR3: TGTGCCAGCAGTTCAGGGACAGCTTCTGGGGCCAACGTCCTGACTTTC. Translated, it gives CASSSGTASGANVLTF.

The J gene is TRBJ2-1, the V gene TRBV19, with D unresolved. CDR1 and CDR2 from the germline V gene are LNHDA and SQIVND (reference sequence). V lost 4 bases and J 4 bases, leaving 8 bases between the germline ends. This CDR3 is 13 amino acids long. DNA for the CDR3: TGTGCCAGTAGTACTCACAGTTACAATGAGCAGTTCTTC. Amino acid sequence: CASSTHSYNEQFF.

CDR3 residues: CASSYSDAGGNYEQYF. In nucleotides, the CDR3 is TGTGCCAGCAGTTACTCCGACGCGGGGGGCAATTACGAGCAGTACTTC. The rearrangement links TRBV6-5 to TRBJ2-7; TRBD2 matches 8 bases. Per germline, CDR1 MNHEY and CDR2 SVGAGI. The CDR3 has 16 amino acids. V lost 0 bases to trimming and J lost 4 bases; unmatched junction nucleotides: 8.

V and J are TRBV29-1 and TRBJ2-7, with D possibly called TRBD1 or TRBD2 (6 bases each). CDR3 length: 13 amino acids. In germline, CDR1 is SQVTM, CDR2 ANQGSEA. Deletions cut 3 bases from V and 4 bases from J, with 13 bases between. The CDR3 here is CSVEEGQPYEQYF. The CDR3 nucleotides read TGCAGCGTTGAGGAGGGACAACCTTACGAGCAGTACTTC.

The chain is built from TRBV7-9 and TRBJ2-7; 12 bases are shared with TRBD1. The V gene end was trimmed by 1 base and the J gene end by 4 bases; junction bases not matched to a gene: 5. The CDR3 length is 16 residues. Germline CDR1 and CDR2: SEHNR and FQNEAQ (reference sequence). CDR3 in amino acids: CASSLVTGQGAYEQYF. The CDR3 nucleotides are TGTGCCAGCAGCTTAGTTACGGGACAGGGGGCTTACGAGCAGTACTTC.

In its sample, this clone was seen a few times. The gene calls are TRBV13 and TRBJ1-4; 10 bases are shared with TRBD1. Germline CDR1 PRHDT, CDR2 FYEKMQ (reference sequence). CDR3 size: 15 residues. With V trimmed by 5 bases and J by 8 bases, 8 bases remained unmatched. CDR3 loop: CASSLTGGSGEKLFF. Written as DNA, the CDR3 is TGTGCCAGCAGCCTGACAGGGGGCTCGGGAGAAAAACTGTTTTTT.

This clone was seen a few times. The CDR3, as DNA: TGTGCCATCAGTGATCAGGGTTCTCCCTACGAGCAGTACTTC. Amino acid sequence: CAISDQGSPYEQYF. J is TRBJ2-7 and V is TRBV10-3, with D perhaps matching TRBD1 (5 bases). CDR1 and CDR2 (germline): ENHRY, SYGVKD. V lost 3 bases, J lost 2 bases, and 11 bases lay in between. The CDR3 loop spans 14 amino acids.

This chain connects TRBV23-1 to TRBJ1-2; TRBD1 agrees at 9 bases. TRBV23-1 is sorted into the ORF group, with uncertain function. The CDR3 sequence is 15 residues long. J lost 4 bases, V lost 4 bases, and 7 bases had no gene match. CDR3 DNA: TGCGCCAGCAGTCGATCACAGGGGGCTCCCTATGGCTACACCTTC. It specifies CASSRSQGAPYGYTF.

This chain connects TRBV4-3 to TRBJ2-1; tentative D call: TRBD1 (5 bases). Germline values: CDR1 LGHNA, CDR2 YSLEER. V was clipped by 2 bases and J by 1 base, with 9 bases between them. CDR3 length: 15 amino acids. The CDR3 DNA reads TGCGCCAGCAGCCAACAGGGTATGTCCTACAATGAGCAGTTCTTC. Residues: CASSQQGMSYNEQFF.

This clone was seen more than once but under ten times. This sequence joins TRBV29-1 and TRBJ1-2; D is possibly TRBD1 (6 bases). Looked up from germline, CDR1 is SQVTM and CDR2 is ANQGSEA. This CDR3 region has 13 residues. V was cut by 3 bases and J by 5 bases, with 13 bases left in between. CDR3 nucleotides: TGCAGCGTTGAGGACCGGGACATATATGGCTACACCTTC. Translated: CSVEDRDIYGYTF.

The table lists this clone with a few counts. The chain recombines TRBV27 with TRBJ2-1; D remains unclear. Germline V gene data show CDR1 as MNHEY and CDR2 as SMNVEV (reference sequence). The length of the CDR3 is 14 residues. Trimming removed 7 bases from V and 0 bases from J, with 10 bases in between. The CDR3 nucleotides are TGTGCCAGCAAGGCTGCTAGCTCCTACAATGAGCAGTTCTTC. Protein: CASKAASSYNEQFF.

This clone was observed a handful of times. This rearrangement joins TRBV6-6 to TRBJ1-1, with 9 nucleotides matching TRBD1. After removal of 3 bases from V and 5 bases from J, the junction contained 7 bases not matched to a gene. The CDR3 has 15 amino acids. Germline V lookup: CDR1 MNHNY, CDR2 SVGAGI (reference sequence). The CDR3: CASSYTGGAGTEAFF. Here the CDR3 DNA reads TGTGCCAGCAGTTATACAGGGGGCGCGGGGACTGAAGCTTTCTTT.

This rearrangement joins TRBV30 to TRBJ2-5; D gene unclear. Germline V CDR1 and CDR2: GTSNPN, SVGIG (reference sequence). The CDR3 spans 11 residues. V was clipped by 6 bases and J by 4 bases, with 9 bases between them. The CDR3 nucleotides are TGTGCCTGCGCTTTAGGAGAGACCCAGTACTTC. This codes for CACALGETQYF.

The V and J genes are TRBV27 and TRBJ1-2; D gene ambiguous. Germline V gene data show CDR1 as MNHEY and CDR2 as SMNVEV (reference sequence). This CDR3 is built from 15 residues. Trimming removed 4 bases from V and 1 base from J, with 13 bases in between. CDR3 sequence: CASSSVPVINYGYTF. The CDR3 nucleotides are TGTGCCAGCAGTTCAGTGCCGGTCATTAACTATGGCTACACCTTC.

V is TRBV25-1 and J is TRBJ1-4, with unresolved D. Germline CDR1 and CDR2: MGHDK and SYGVNS. V lost 2 bases and J 4 bases, leaving 11 bases between the germline ends. The CDR3 extends over 15 amino acids. CDR3 amino acids: CASSETNRFNEKLFF. The CDR3 DNA reads TGTGCCAGCAGTGAAACTAACAGATTTAATGAAAAACTGTTTTTT.

The chain is built from TRBV11-2 and TRBJ2-1; 9 bases agree with TRBD2. Trimming removed 1 base from V and 3 bases from J; junction bases left unmatched: 10. The CDR3 length is 18 residues. Germline V gives CDR1 SGHAT, CDR2 FQNNGV. DNA of the CDR3: TGTGCCAGCAGCTTAGGGTCGATGCGGGGGGGCTTCTACAATGAGCAGTTCTTC. Its translation: CASSLGSMRGGFYNEQFF.

This clone was recorded once. The chain links TRBV4-3 to TRBJ1-5; D is ambiguous. The germline V and J ends were trimmed by 0 bases and 3 bases, with 12 bases remaining between them. CDR1 is LGHNA, CDR2 YSLEER, per germline. The CDR3 extends over 16 amino acids. Here the CDR3 reads CASSQDWGEANQPQHF. The CDR3 DNA follows: TGCGCCAGCAGCCAAGATTGGGGAGAGGCCAATCAGCCCCAGCATTTT.

This chain joins TRBV6-4 and TRBJ1-2; weak D call: TRBD1 (5 bases). V lost 6 bases, J lost 0 bases, and 14 bases lay in between. This CDR3 region has 15 residues. The germline gives CDR1 MRHNA, CDR2 SNTAGT. The CDR3 DNA sequence: TGTGCCAGCAGGGGGGATGACTCAGCTAACTATGGCTACACCTTC. Its protein is CASRGDDSANYGYTF.

The CDR3 loop is CASSQASVGEGLNTEAFF. The DNA of the CDR3 is TGCGCCAGCAGCCAAGCATCAGTAGGGGAGGGGCTTAACACTGAAGCTTTCTTT. This chain joins TRBV4-3 and TRBJ1-1, with D perhaps matching TRBD1 (5 bases). Trimming left V 1 base short and J 2 bases short, with 20 bases between. Germline V gene data show CDR1 as LGHNA and CDR2 as YSLEER. The CDR3 is 18 residues long.

This rearrangement joins TRBV7-3 to TRBJ2-7; 7 bases agree with TRBD1. The germline V gene encodes CDR1 SGHTA and CDR2 FQGTGA. V was clipped by 5 bases and J by 3 bases; unmatched bases: 4. The CDR3 is 13 residues long. DNA for the CDR3: TGTGCCAGCAGCGTGGGGGACAGCTACGAGCAGTACTTC. It yields the protein CASSVGDSYEQYF.

This clone occurred a few times. V is TRBV29-1 and J is TRBJ2-1, with D possibly TRBD2 on 5 matching bases. V was clipped by 5 bases and J by 7 bases, with 6 bases between them. The length of the CDR3 is 10 residues. Per germline, CDR1 SQVTM and CDR2 ANQGSEA. This chain's CDR3 is CSVIANEQFF. CDR3 in DNA: TGCAGCGTTATAGCGAATGAGCAGTTCTTC.

This clone was counted a single time. The V and J genes are TRBV27 and TRBJ1-2, with 7 bases matching TRBD1. V gave up 2 bases and J gave up 4 bases; unmatched junction bases: 13. Germline CDR1 MNHEY, CDR2 SMNVEV (reference sequence). The CDR3 loop spans 17 amino acids. The CDR3 nucleotides read TGTGCCAGCAGTTTAGGGAGGGGGCCCGGCCGCCTCTATGGCTACACCTTC. This translates into CASSLGRGPGRLYGYTF.

This clone was observed a handful of times. The CDR3 region is CATSSPEGRYEQYF. CDR3 coding DNA: TGTGCCACCAGCTCCCCGGAAGGAAGGTACGAGCAGTACTTC. The V call is TRBV15, the J call TRBJ2-7, with D unclear. V was pared by 5 bases and J by 4 bases, with 15 bases between. Germline values: CDR1 LNHNV, CDR2 YYDKDF (reference sequence). CDR3 size: 14 residues.

This clone has a handful of counts. The chain carries TRBV30 and TRBJ2-3, with a possible D match to TRBD1 (5 bases). The V end was cut by 0 bases, the J end by 2 bases, with 9 bases between. CDR3 length: 14 amino acids. Germline CDR1 and CDR2: GTSNPN and SVGIG (reference sequence). The CDR3 DNA follows: TGTGCCTGGAGTGTCGGCAGGGTCACAGATACGCAGTATTTT. This sequence encodes CAWSVGRVTDTQYF.

The chain recombines TRBV7-6 with TRBJ1-2; maybe TRBD1 (6 bases). The CDR3 spans 13 residues. Germline assignment: CDR1 SGHVS and CDR2 FNYEAQ. V lost 5 bases and J 2 bases, leaving 9 bases between the germline ends. The CDR3 protein is CASSPGQNYGYTF. CDR3 nucleotide sequence: TGTGCCAGCAGCCCTGGACAGAACTATGGCTACACCTTC. Variable domain in full (rest from reference TRBV7-6 and TRBJ1-2): GAGVSQSPRYKVTKRGQDVALRCDPISGHVSLYWYRQALGQGPEFLTYFNYEAQQDKSGLPNDRFSAERPEGSISTLTIQRTEQRDSAMYRCASSPGQNYGYTFGSGTRLTVV.

The chain uses TRBV6-5 and TRBJ2-1, with 7 bases that match TRBD1. The V and J ends lost 5 bases and 7 bases, in that order; junction bases with no gene match: 5. This CDR3 is 13 amino acids long. Germline V CDR1 and CDR2: MNHEY, SVGAGI. CDR3 in DNA: TGTGCCAGCAGTCATACACAGGGGAATGAGCAGTTCTTC. Translation gives CASSHTQGNEQFF.

This clone was counted only a few times. The chain has TRBV19 and TRBJ2-7; D is tentatively TRBD1 or TRBD2 (5 bases each). The CDR3 loop spans 14 amino acids. Trimming removed 3 bases from V and 2 bases from J, with 11 bases in between. Germline values: CDR1 LNHDA, CDR2 SQIVND (reference sequence). CDR3 DNA: TGTGCCAGTAGTATTCGACCGGGACCCTACGAGCAGTACTTC. As protein: CASSIRPGPYEQYF.

This clone has only a few counts. This chain links TRBV29-1 with TRBJ2-1; D is perhaps TRBD2 (6 bases). Germline CDR1 and CDR2: SQVTM and ANQGSEA. V lost 3 bases, J lost 8 bases, and 11 bases lay in between. The CDR3 length is 12 residues. CDR3 DNA sequence: TGCAGCGTTGAGGCCAGGGACTATGAGCAGTTCTTC. It encodes CSVEARDYEQFF.